These T cell receptor beta chains were read from a single sample in a study of cytomegalovirus exposure and HLA in healthy donors. Sequencing used immunoSEQ multiplex PCR; TCRdb keeps in-frame clones, though not all of them. The table shows approximately 44,000 clones, with approximately 80% occurring only once. Sequencing was done on a sample of PBMCs. Source of these receptors: a man younger than 40 in good health and CMV-seronegative. CDR3s include the opening cysteine and the closing phenylalanine or tryptophan. The D gene is left open where the match is weak. A clone size is listed for some rows: how often the clone was seen (once, few, many), or a class if it is expanded.

size | J | length | D | V | DNA | CDR3
- | TRBJ2-3 | 13 | - | TRBV30 | TGTGCCTGGAGGCGGAGGGTGGCAGATACGCAGTATTTT | CAWRRRVADTQYF
- | TRBJ2-3 | 15 | - | TRBV7-6 | TGTGCCAGCAGCCCGACGTTCCGGACTGAAGATACGCAGTATTTT | CASSPTFRTEDTQYF
few | TRBJ2-7 | 14 | TRBD1 | TRBV7-2 | TGTGCCAGCAGCATCGCCGGCCAGGGGGCCGAGCAGTACTTC | CASSIAGQGAEQYF
- | TRBJ2-4 | 16 | - | TRBV19 | TGTGCCAGTAGCCTCCCCTTGGGGGGTACCAAAAACATTCAGTACTTC | CASSLPLGGTKNIQYF
- | TRBJ2-7 | 11 | - | TRBV11-2 | TGTGCCAGCAGCGGACAGCTAGAGCAGTACTTC | CASSGQLEQYF
- | TRBJ2-7 | 13 | - | TRBV7-2 | TGTGCCAGCAGTATTAACGGGGACAACGAGCAGTACTTC | CASSINGDNEQYF
few | TRBJ2-3 | 16 | TRBD2 | TRBV10-2 | TGCGCCAGCAGTGAGAGGGGCGGGAGTGACATCGGTACGCAGTATTTT | CASSERGGSDIGTQYF
- | TRBJ2-7 | 12 | - | TRBV6-5 | TGTGCCAGCCGAGAAACTACCTACGAGCAGTACTTC | CASRETTYEQYF
- | TRBJ2-2 | 15 | TRBD1 | TRBV7-3 | TGTGCCAGCACCAAAAACGGACAGGGGGCCGGGGAGCTGTTTTTT | CASTKNGQGAGELFF
once | TRBJ2-7 | 14 | TRBD1 | TRBV27 | TGTGCCAGCAGTCCAGGGACAGGGGGCTACGAGCAGTACTTC | CASSPGTGGYEQYF
- | TRBJ2-5 | 14 | - | TRBV6-4 | TGTGCCAGCAGTGAGACAGACGGGTCTGGTCCCCAGTACTTC | CASSETDGSGPQYF
- | TRBJ2-1 | 15 | - | TRBV27 | TGTGCCAGCAGTTCACCCGGGACAAACGCATACGCGCAGTTCTTC | CASSSPGTNAYAQFF
- | TRBJ2-7 | 16 | TRBD1 | TRBV10-3 | TGTGCCATCAGTGGTAGACAGGGGGCGTCTCCCTACGAGCAGTACTTC | CAISGRQGASPYEQYF
- | TRBJ2-1 | 15 | TRBD2 | TRBV7-2 | TGTGCCAGCAGCTTGGGGACTAGCGGGAGCTATGAGCAGTTCTTC | CASSLGTSGSYEQFF
- | TRBJ1-1 | 13 | TRBD1 | TRBV7-2 | TGTGCCAGTGGAGGACAGGACAACACTGAAGCTTTCTTT | CASGGQDNTEAFF
- | TRBJ2-3 | 14 | - | TRBV19 | TGTGCCAGTAGTAGAAGAGGTAGCACAGATACGCAGTATTTT | CASSRRGSTDTQYF
- | TRBJ1-1 | 18 | TRBD1 | TRBV4-3 | TGCGCCAGCAGCCAAGATAAGCCCCTAGGGGGCTGGAACACTGAAGCTTTCTTT | CASSQDKPLGGWNTEAFF
- | TRBJ1-4 | 15 | - | TRBV11-2 | TGTGCCAGCAACCAAGGTTGGGGGGGGCAAGAAAAACTGTTTTTT | CASNQGWGGQEKLFF
- | TRBJ2-1 | 15 | - | TRBV2 | TGTGCCAGCAAAGAGGAGTTGAGCTCCTACAATGAGCAGTTCTTC | CASKEELSSYNEQFF
- | TRBJ1-1 | 14 | - | TRBV7-2 | TGTGCCAGCAGCAAGGACATTCTGAACACTGAAGCTTTCTTT | CASSKDILNTEAFF
few | TRBJ2-1 | 14 | TRBD2 | TRBV25-1 | TGTGCCAGCAGGATAGCGGGAGGGCCGGATGAGCAGTTCTTC | CASRIAGGPDEQFF
- | TRBJ2-2 | 15 | TRBD2 | TRBV6-1 | TGTGCCACCGTTAGCGGGAGGTATGACACCGGGGAGCTGTTTTTT | CATVSGRYDTGELFF
- | TRBJ2-3 | 14 | - | TRBV4-1 | TGCGCCAGCAGCCGTACCCCGGTCACAGATACGCAGTATTTT | CASSRTPVTDTQYF
- | TRBJ1-3 | 17 | TRBD1 | TRBV7-6 | TGTGCCAGCAGCTGGAGGCAGGGGGATCTAAGAGGAAACACCATATATTTT | CASSWRQGDLRGNTIYF
- | TRBJ1-2 | 13 | - | TRBV19 | TGTGCCAGTAGGACCGACGGGGGCTATGGCTACACCTTC | CASRTDGGYGYTF
- | TRBJ2-6 | 18 | TRBD1 | TRBV9 | TGTGCCAGCAGCGTAGCGGGACAGCCTTCCTCTGGGGCCAACGTCCTGACTTTC | CASSVAGQPSSGANVLTF
- | TRBJ2-7 | 15 | TRBD2 | TRBV29-1 | TGCAGCGTTGAAGATGGGCGGGAGGGGTCCTACGAGCAGTACTTC | CSVEDGREGSYEQYF
- | TRBJ2-2 | 16 | - | TRBV11-2 | TGTGCCAGCAGCTTAGTTCTCTTCTCGAACACCGGGGAGCTGTTTTTT | CASSLVLFSNTGELFF
medium-sized | TRBJ2-1 | 15 | - | TRBV4-1 | TGCGCCAGCAGCCCCCCCTCTAGCTCCTACAATGAGCAGTTCTTC | CASSPPSSSYNEQFF
- | TRBJ1-1 | 12 | - | TRBV5-1 | TGCGCCAGCAGTTGGGGAGACACTGAAGCTTTCTTT | CASSWGDTEAFF
- | TRBJ2-1 | 15 | TRBD1 | TRBV19 | TGTGCCAGTAGTATCGAACAGGGGTATAACAATGAGCAGTTCTTC | CASSIEQGYNNEQFF
- | TRBJ2-2 | 16 | TRBD1 | TRBV18 | TGTGCCAGCTCACCACAGGGACAGGGCCAGACCGGGGAGCTGTTTTTT | CASSPQGQGQTGELFF
- | TRBJ1-1 | 14 | - | TRBV10-3 | TGTGCCATCACTCGGGGTCAGGCGAACACTGAAGCTTTCTTT | CAITRGQANTEAFF
- | TRBJ2-5 | 12 | TRBD1 | TRBV29-1 | TGCAGCGGGGTAGGGGGCGAAGAGACCCAGTACTTC | CSGVGGEETQYF
few | TRBJ2-7 | 14 | - | TRBV7-9 | TGTGCCAGCAGCTTCGGGGTAGCGGTTTACGAGCAGTACTTC | CASSFGVAVYEQYF
- | TRBJ2-7 | 14 | TRBD1 | TRBV7-3 | TGTGCCAGCAGCTTTCAGGGACAGGGGTACGAGCAGTACTTC | CASSFQGQGYEQYF
few | TRBJ2-5 | 15 | - | TRBV18 | TGTGCCAGCTCACCGGGGAGTGCGGGGCAAGAGACCCAGTACTTC | CASSPGSAGQETQYF
- | TRBJ2-7 | 14 | TRBD2 | TRBV5-1 | TGCGCCAGCAGCCAGGGACTAGCGGGTTACGAGCAGTACTTC | CASSQGLAGYEQYF
- | TRBJ1-5 | 15 | - | TRBV2 | TGTGCCAGCAGTGAATTGGGGGGGGCGGGGCAGCCCCAGCATTTT | CASSELGGAGQPQHF
once | TRBJ2-7 | 11 | - | TRBV30 | TGTGCCTGGAGTTGGGGAGGCGAGCAGTACTTC | CAWSWGGEQYF
- | TRBJ2-1 | 16 | TRBD2 | TRBV5-4 | TGTGCCAGCAGCTTACCGGGACTAGCGGGATACAATGAGCAGTTCTTC | CASSLPGLAGYNEQFF
- | TRBJ2-7 | 16 | - | TRBV6-6 | TGTGCCAGCAGTTACCAAGAATTAGCGATACCTTACGAGCAGTACTTC | CASSYQELAIPYEQYF
- | TRBJ1-1 | 13 | - | TRBV5-1 | TGCGCCACCGCGGAAATTTATAACACTGAAGCTTTCTTT | CATAEIYNTEAFF
- | TRBJ1-5 | 15 | - | TRBV30 | TGTGCCTGGAGTGTAGGAACAGCAATTAATCAGCCCCAGCATTTT | CAWSVGTAINQPQHF
few | TRBJ1-4 | 16 | - | TRBV25-1 | TGTGCCAGCAGTGAATCGAGATTTTCAACTAATGAAAAACTGTTTTTT | CASSESRFSTNEKLFF
- | TRBJ2-6 | 16 | - | TRBV7-2 | TGTGCCAGCCTTGCGACGCCCCAGGGAGGGGCCAACGTCCTGACTTTC | CASLATPQGGANVLTF
- | TRBJ2-1 | 14 | TRBD2 | TRBV5-4 | TGTGCCAGCAGCTTACGGGAGGGCGGGGATGAGCAGTTCTTC | CASSLREGGDEQFF
few | TRBJ2-1 | 15 | TRBD2 | TRBV28 | TGTGCCAGCAGATCAGCGGGAGGGCCCCACAATGAGCAGTTCTTC | CASRSAGGPHNEQFF
- | TRBJ2-5 | 15 | TRBD2 | TRBV6-1 | TGTGCCAGCAGTGAACTAGCGGGAGCCCAAGAGACCCAGTACTTC | CASSELAGAQETQYF
- | TRBJ2-5 | 16 | - | TRBV11-3 | TGTGCCAGCAGCTTAGGGGGACCGGGACTGGGAGAGACCCAGTACTTC | CASSLGGPGLGETQYF
- | TRBJ1-2 | 16 | - | TRBV13 | TGTGCCAGCAGCTTAGTATGGGGGGGCTCTAACTATGGCTACACCTTC | CASSLVWGGSNYGYTF